Following are 9 T cell receptor beta chains from one sample sequenced in a study of CD8 T cells in Susac syndrome. Random hexamers were used to reverse transcribe the RNA input (about 0.5 to 1 ug). TCRdb independently ran MiXCR on the immunoSEQ multiplex PCR reads; one entry per CDR3 protein. The sample has approximately 80,000 distinct CDR3 sequences; roughly 90% are singletons. The sample comprised CD8+ T cells from PBMCs. The source of these receptors is a human donor with multiple sclerosis.

V and J are TRBV7-9 and TRBJ2-2; 7 bases are a match to TRBD1. This CDR3 has 15 residues. Trimming removed 5 bases from V and 2 bases from J; junction bases left unmatched: 5. Per germline, CDR1 SEHNR and CDR2 FQNEAQ (reference sequence). In nucleotides, the CDR3 is TGTGCCAGCAGCAAGACAGGGCCTAACACCGGGGAGCTGTTTTTT. Translation: CASSKTGPNTGELFF. The entire variable domain, with the rest obtained from reference TRBV7-9 and TRBJ2-2, is as follows: DTGVSQNPRHKITKRGQNVTFRCDPISEHNRLYWYRQTLGQGPEFLTYFQNEAQLEKSRLLSDRFSAERPKGSFSTLEIQRTEQGDSAMYLCASSKTGPNTGELFFGEGSRLTVL.

The V and J genes are TRBV27 and TRBJ2-7; no clear D gene. The germline gives CDR1 MNHEY, CDR2 SMNVEV (reference sequence). This CDR3 has 13 amino acids. V gave up 10 bases and J gave up 3 bases, with 16 bases separating them. This CDR3 reads CATGSGSLYEQYF. CDR3 nucleotides: TGTGCCACCGGATCCGGGTCCCTCTACGAGCAGTACTTC.

The table lists this clonotype with a count of one. V gene TRBV25-1 combines with J gene TRBJ2-5, with no clear D. The V end was cut by 0 bases, the J end by 9 bases, with 8 bases between. CDR3 length: 12 residues. Germline-derived CDR1 and CDR2 are MGHDK and SYGVNS. CDR3 coding DNA: TGTGCCAGCAGTGAATATAAGGATGCCCAGTACTTC. Translation: CASSEYKDAQYF.

For the CDR3, the DNA is TGTGCCAGCAGGGGGGGAGGGGCTGGGGCCAACGTCCTGACTTTC. Translating gives CASRGGGAGANVLTF. This rearrangement joins TRBV11-2 to TRBJ2-6, with 7 positions matching TRBD2. V lost 6 bases, J lost 2 bases, and 4 bases stayed unmatched. The CDR3 runs 15 residues. Germline CDR1 and CDR2: SGHAT and FQNNGV. Together with reference TRBV11-2 and TRBJ2-6, the CDR3 gives the full variable domain: EAGVAQSPRYKIIEKRQSVAFWCNPISGHATLYWYQQILGQGPKLLIQFQNNGVVDDSQLPKDRFSAERLKGVDSTLKIQPAKLEDSAVYLCASRGGGAGANVLTFGAGSRLTVL.

The chain has TRBV10-1 and TRBJ2-7, with D perhaps TRBD1 or TRBD2 (5 bases each). Trimming shortened V by 10 bases and J by 6 bases, and 13 bases separated the two germline ends. The CDR3 contains 11 residues. Per germline, CDR1 WNHNN and CDR2 SYGVQD (reference sequence). CDR3 in DNA: TGCGCCAAGACGTCGGGGCTCGAGCAGTACTTC. Protein product: CAKTSGLEQYF.

The V call is TRBV5-6, the J call TRBJ1-1, with a tentative D call TRBD1 (5 bases). V dropped 3 bases and J dropped 3 bases, with 15 bases sitting between them. The CDR3 is made up of 15 amino acids. CDR1 and CDR2 from the germline V gene are SGHDT and YYEEEE. The CDR3 DNA is TGTGCCAGCAGCTGGCCCAGGGCGGGGGACACTGAAGCTTTCTTT. This translates into CASSWPRAGDTEAFF. Supplemented by reference TRBV5-6 and TRBJ1-1, the full variable domain reads DAGVTQSPTHLIKTRGQQVTLRCSPKSGHDTVSWYQQALGQGPQFIFQYYEEEERQRGNFPDRFSGHQFPNYSSELNVNALLLGDSALYLCASSWPRAGDTEAFFGQGTRLTVV.

The genes are TRBV20-1 and TRBJ1-4, with no clear D. Germline V lookup: CDR1 DFQATT, CDR2 SNEGSKA (reference sequence). The V end was cut by 6 bases, the J end by 8 bases, with 16 bases between. CDR3 size: 13 residues. CDR3 region: CSAPDVEREKLFF. The CDR3 DNA reads TGCAGTGCCCCGGACGTGGAGCGGGAAAAACTGTTTTTT.

As DNA, the CDR3 is TGCGCCAGCAGCCAGGAGTCGGGACTACACAATGAGCAGTTCTTC. Its protein product is CASSQESGLHNEQFF. This chain uses TRBV4-3 with TRBJ2-1; 7 nucleotides align to TRBD2. Germline CDR1 is LGHNA and CDR2 is YSLEER. The CDR3 runs 15 residues. With V trimmed by 3 bases and J by 5 bases, 7 bases remained unmatched.

The V gene is TRBV20-1, the J gene TRBJ2-7, with D uncertain. The germline CDR1 and CDR2 sequences are DFQATT and SNEGSKA (reference sequence). This CDR3 is built from 12 residues. The V end lost 3 bases, the J end lost 1 base, and 7 bases lay between the germline ends. The CDR3 DNA reads TGCAGTGCTAGGTCCGTTTCCTACGAGCAGTACTTC. Translated, it gives CSARSVSYEQYF.